This T cell receptor (beta chain) stems from a study of tumor-infiltrating lymphocytes in oesophageal squamous cell carcinoma. In its sample, this clonotype was seen many times. V lost 7 bases and J lost 0, with 12 bases in between. The germline CDR1 and CDR2 sequences are MNHNS and SASEGT. CDR3 length: 14 residues. TCRdb independently ran MiXCR on the PCR reads; one entry per CDR3 protein. This sample has just over 20,000 distinct CDR3 sequences, with 36% found just once. Sequencing input: esophageal tumor tissue. The V call is TRBV6-1, the J call TRBJ1-1; D is unclear. This clonotype was obtained from a male donor with esophageal squamous cell carcinoma. CDR3 residues: CASTEAGLNTEAFF. The DNA of the CDR3 is TGTGCCAGCACCGAGGCCGGATTGAACACTGAAGCTTTCTTT.